What follows describes a single T cell receptor (beta chain). Antigen: not known. The source of the sample is a study of vaccination effects on CD4 cells after COVID-19. Findings and caveats of the study: Marked contraction was observed in infection-induced and vaccine-induced clones late after vaccination. Within healthy vaccinees, only 1 of 255 vaccine-induced clones displayed cross-reactivity with common cold coronaviruses.

The germline CDR1 and CDR2 sequences are SGHTA and FQGNSA. CDR3 length: 16 amino acids. Between the trimmed V and J ends, which lost 0 bases and 5 bases, there was a span of 16 bases. Profiled with immunoSEQ multiplex PCR; TCRdb holds only in-frame clones, not every one. The sample records tens of thousands of clones, roughly 73% being singletons. Viral peptide pools were used in the ViraFEST assay to expand antigen-specific CD4+ T cells, and sequencing came afterward. After less than twelve days in culture, the CD4+ T cells were isolated. Vaccine recipients lacked prior SARS-CoV-2 infection and had negative nucleocapsid antibodies. In the cultures, half the medium was exchanged for IL-2 medium on days 3 and 7.

This sequence was found in a human donor who received a COVID-19 vaccine. The J gene is TRBJ2-5, the V gene TRBV7-2; D is uncertain. Sequencing was performed on CD4+ T cells from PBMCs cultured with HCoV-OC43 spike peptides, taken before COVID-19 vaccination. Subset meaning: HCoV-OC43 spike overlapping peptide pool stimulation. The CDR3 here is CASSLAAGPLGETQYF. Written as DNA, the CDR3 is TGTGCCAGCAGCTTAGCTGCCGGGCCTTTGGGGGAGACCCAGTACTTC.